Following are 20 T cell receptor beta chains from one sample sequenced in a study of regulatory T cells in long-lasting Graves disease. Time point noted: persistent/refractory GD, antithyroid drugs over 5 years with positive TRAb. PBMCs were the source of the RNA used for TCR sequencing. iRepertoire HTBI primers and Arm-PCR of CDR3 regions built TCR beta libraries. MiXCR, run by TCRdb on the multiplex PCR reads, gives a single entry per CDR3 protein. This repertoire shows about 400,000 distinct CDR3 sequences, 20% found once; its top ten account for less than 25%. This specimen was peripheral blood mononuclear cells (PBMCs), taken when the disease was refractory, from a patient treated with antithyroid drugs. The source of these receptors is a female donor with Graves disease.

This clonotype came up many times. The chain links TRBV12-3 or TRBV12-4 to TRBJ1-2; no clear D. CDR3 length equals 12 residues. Trimming removed 9 bases at V and 8 bases at J, with 16 bases between. The CDR3 loop is CASSNQVGGYTF. The CDR3 nucleotides are TGTGCCAGTTCGAATCAGGTTGGGGGCTACACCTTC.

This clonotype occurred a few times. The V and J genes are TRBV4-2 and TRBJ2-7, with D uncertain. The CDR3 contains 12 residues. V was shortened by 4 bases and J by 6 bases, with 10 bases between the two germline ends. Per germline, CDR1 LGHNA and CDR2 YNFKEQ. The CDR3: CASSREVGEQYF. The CDR3 DNA is TGTGCCAGCAGCCGCGAGGTGGGCGAGCAGTACTTC.

Concerning this clonotype: This sequence may be a read error, since a much larger clone differs from it by one base. The gene calls are TRBV11-2 and TRBJ2-7; TRBD2 aligns across 9 bases. CDR3 size: 14 residues. CDR1 is SGHAT and CDR2 is FQNNGV in the germline V gene. The junction had 5 bases not matched to a gene; V was cut back by 3 bases and J by 5 bases. The CDR3 sequence: CASSFPSGTHEQYF. CDR3 nucleotides: TGTGCCAGCAGCTTCCCTAGCGGGACACACGAGCAGTACTTC.

The table lists this clonotype with many counts. The chain has TRBV3-1 and TRBJ1-6; 7 nucleotides agree with TRBD1. With 2 bases clipped from V and 7 bases from J, the junction kept 5 bases outside the gene matches. Per the germline V gene, CDR1 is LGHDT and CDR2 is YNNKEL (reference sequence). The CDR3 totals 15 residues. CDR3 amino acids: CASSQRGQANSPLHF. The CDR3 DNA sequence: TGTGCCAGCAGCCAAAGGGGGCAGGCGAATTCACCCCTCCACTTT.

This clonotype was counted only a few times. V gene TRBV29-1 combines with J gene TRBJ2-7; TRBD1 matches at 7 bases. The V gene's germline CDR1 is SQVTM and CDR2 ANQGSEA. J was trimmed by 0 bases and V by 1 base; bases with no gene match: 6. CDR3 length equals 15 residues. CDR3 sequence: CSVEGPRDSSYEQYF. The CDR3 DNA sequence: TGCAGCGTTGAAGGCCCCCGGGACAGCTCCTACGAGCAGTACTTC.

This clonotype was seen ten or more times. V and J are TRBV6-2 or TRBV6-3 and TRBJ2-2; D is unclear. The CDR3 totals 17 residues. The V and J ends lost 0 bases and 4 bases respectively, with 15 bases between them. Germline CDR1 MNHEY, CDR2 SVGEGT. Here the CDR3 reads CASSYSFSGRSTGELFF. As DNA, the CDR3 is TGTGCCAGCAGTTACTCCTTCTCTGGGCGGTCCACCGGGGAGCTGTTTTTT.

This chain joins TRBV7-2 and TRBJ2-7; D remains ambiguous. The V gene's germline CDR1 is SGHTA and CDR2 FQGNSA. The CDR3 consists of 12 residues. Deletions cut 2 bases from V and 6 bases from J, with 8 bases between. The CDR3 here is CASSLPSSEQYF. Here the CDR3 DNA reads TGTGCCAGCAGCTTACCGTCTAGCGAGCAGTACTTC.

J is TRBJ1-3 and V is TRBV7-6; perhaps TRBD1 as D (6 bases). CDR1 is SGHVS and CDR2 is FNYEAQ in the germline V gene. Trimming pared 3 bases from V and 0 bases from J, leaving 15 bases between. The CDR3 sequence is 17 residues long. CDR3 nucleotide sequence: TGTGCCAGCAGCTTGTCCCGGACAGAGAGCTCTGGAAACACCATATATTTT. It specifies CASSLSRTESSGNTIYF.

The chain carries TRBV13 and TRBJ2-3, with 8 positions matching TRBD1. The V and J ends lost 5 bases and 4 bases, in that order; junction bases with no gene match: 5. Per germline, CDR1 PRHDT and CDR2 FYEKMQ (reference sequence). This CDR3 has 14 residues. CDR3: CASSTGQGPDTQYF. The CDR3 region has the DNA TGTGCCAGCAGCACTGGACAGGGCCCAGATACGCAGTATTTT.

The chain joins TRBV29-1 to TRBJ1-3; D gene unclear. CDR1 SQVTM and CDR2 ANQGSEA come from the germline V gene. Trimming cost V 7 bases and J 3 bases, with 16 bases left between them. The CDR3 is 14 amino acids. The CDR3 coding sequence is TGCAGCGCCGCAAGGGCAGGAAGTGGAAACACCATATATTTT. It encodes CSAARAGSGNTIYF.

This clonotype was seen more than once but under ten times. The chain links TRBV5-5 to TRBJ1-2; 11 bases map to TRBD1. The CDR3 has 15 residues. CDR1 is SGHKS, CDR2 YYEKEE, per germline (reference sequence). The ends lost 4 bases at V and 7 bases at J; junction bases unmatched: 9. CDR3 coding DNA: TGTGCCAGCAGCCCTGGACAGGGGGCCGCACCTGGCTACACCTTC. Translating gives CASSPGQGAAPGYTF.

This chain connects TRBV4-2 to TRBJ1-2, with 10 bases matching TRBD1. J lost 10 bases, V lost 3 bases, and 8 bases had no gene match. Germline V CDR1 and CDR2: LGHNA, YNFKEQ. The CDR3 consists of 14 residues. CDR3 sequence reads: CASSHSTGGADYTF. The CDR3 DNA reads TGTGCCAGCAGCCACTCGACAGGGGGCGCTGACTACACCTTC.

The chain is built from TRBV11-2 and TRBJ2-5; 9 positions match TRBD1. The junction had 4 bases not matched to a gene; V was cut back by 1 base and J by 7 bases. Germline CDR1 and CDR2: SGHAT and FQNNGV. The CDR3 contains 14 residues. The CDR3 DNA is TGTGCCAGCAGCTTAGGGGACAGGGATTCGACCCAGTACTTC. This translates into CASSLGDRDSTQYF.

V gene TRBV3-1 combines with J gene TRBJ1-6; D gene uncertain. With 1 base removed from V and 11 bases from J, the gap between germline ends came to 6 bases. Germline CDR1 LGHDT, CDR2 YNNKEL (reference sequence). This CDR3 has 12 residues. CDR3 nucleotide sequence: TGTGCCAGCAGCCAAGGGCACGCACCCCTCCACTTT. Translating it yields CASSQGHAPLHF.

This clonotype appeared a few times. The J gene is TRBJ1-2, the V gene TRBV12-3 or TRBV12-4; D gene ambiguous. V dropped 1 base and J dropped 8 bases, with 11 bases sitting between them. This CDR3 is built from 13 residues. CDR3 bases: TGTGCCAGCAGTTTAGTGGGGTTAGCGGGCTACACCTTC. This codes for CASSLVGLAGYTF.

This rearrangement joins TRBV6-1 to TRBJ2-7; D might be TRBD1 (6 bases). The V gene lost 2 bases and the J gene lost 2 bases, with 10 bases spanning the gap. The germline CDR1 and CDR2 sequences are MNHNS and SASEGT. The CDR3 runs to 14 residues. CDR3 loop: CASSELDRAYEQYF. DNA of the CDR3: TGTGCCAGCAGTGAATTGGACAGAGCCTACGAGCAGTACTTC.

This clonotype was seen ten or more times. The chain carries TRBV15 and TRBJ2-4, with 10 bases aligning to TRBD1. Germline V gene data show CDR1 as LNHNV and CDR2 as YYDKDF (reference sequence). The V and J ends lost 0 bases and 8 bases, in that order; junction bases with no gene match: 4. The CDR3 consists of 15 residues. The CDR3 sequence is CATSRDLGQGHIQYF. The CDR3 DNA sequence: TGTGCCACCAGCAGAGATTTGGGACAGGGGCACATTCAGTACTTC.

The sample holds a few counts of this clonotype. CDR3 coding DNA: TGTGCCAGCAGACCCGACAGGGTCTACGAGCAGTACTTC. Protein product: CASRPDRVYEQYF. The V gene is TRBV7-2, the J gene TRBJ2-7, with 7 bases aligning to TRBD1. Germline CDR1 reads SGHTA; CDR2 reads FQGNSA. With 6 bases clipped from V and 3 bases from J, the junction kept 5 bases outside the gene matches. The CDR3 consists of 13 residues.

Only a few counts were recorded for this clonotype. The chain uses TRBV29-1 and TRBJ2-7; TRBD2 is a possible D gene (5 bases). The CDR3 runs 14 residues. Germline values: CDR1 SQVTM, CDR2 ANQGSEA. V lost 5 bases and J lost 2, with 16 bases in between. The CDR3 sequence: CSVLIRRGTYEQYF. CDR3 bases: TGCAGCGTTCTGATCCGACGGGGAACCTACGAGCAGTACTTC.

The V gene is TRBV7-8, the J gene TRBJ2-7, with D possibly TRBD1 on 6 matching bases. Germline lookup yields CDR1 SGHVS and CDR2 FQNEAQ. The ends were cut back, 4 bases at V and 0 bases at J, with 13 bases in the middle. The CDR3 is 15 amino acids. In nucleotides, the CDR3 is TGTGCCAGCAGCTCAGAGCAGGGGACCTCCTACGAGCAGTACTTC. The encoded protein is CASSSEQGTSYEQYF.